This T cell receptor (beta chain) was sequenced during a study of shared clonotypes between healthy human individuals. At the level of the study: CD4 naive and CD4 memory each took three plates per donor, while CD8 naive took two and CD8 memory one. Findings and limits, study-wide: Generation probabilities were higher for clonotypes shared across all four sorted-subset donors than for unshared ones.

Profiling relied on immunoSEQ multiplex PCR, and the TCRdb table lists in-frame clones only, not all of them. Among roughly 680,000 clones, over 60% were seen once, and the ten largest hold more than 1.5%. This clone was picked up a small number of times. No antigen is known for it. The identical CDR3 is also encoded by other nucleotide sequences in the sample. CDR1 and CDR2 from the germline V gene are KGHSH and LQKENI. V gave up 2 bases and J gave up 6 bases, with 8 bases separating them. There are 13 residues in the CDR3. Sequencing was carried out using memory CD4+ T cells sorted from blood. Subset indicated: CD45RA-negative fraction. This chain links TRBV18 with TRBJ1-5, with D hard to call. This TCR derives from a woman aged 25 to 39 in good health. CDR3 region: CASSPGESQPQHF. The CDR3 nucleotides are TGTGCCAGCTCACCAGGGGAAAGTCAGCCCCAGCATTTT.